This is a list of T cell receptor beta chains from one sample in a study of CDR3 diversity in severe acne. One entry per CDR3 protein results from TCRdb running MiXCR on the PCR reads. Here the sample spans about 85,000 distinct CDR3 sequences, 45% to 50% being singletons. The sample taken for sequencing was blood. The source of these receptors is a male donor in good health, serving as a control. Each CDR3 is given with its conserved first and last residue. The D gene is left open where the match is weak. Size is stated for part of the rows, as once, few or many counts, or as a class when the clone is expanded.

j_call clone_size v_call d_call cdr3_nt cdr3_aa
TRBJ2-3 medium-sized TRBV2 . TGTGCCAGCAGTGGGGGCAGGGGGGGCACAGATACGCAGTATTTT CASSGGRGGTDTQYF
TRBJ2-1 . TRBV25-1 . TGTGCCAGCAGTGACCCGACAGAACCCTCCTACAATGAGCAGTTCTTC CASSDPTEPSYNEQFF
TRBJ2-2 . TRBV25-1 TRBD2 TGTGCCAGCAGCCCCAGGAGATCCAAAACTAGCGGGAGTATCACCGGGGAGCTGTTTTTT CASSPRRSKTSGSITGELFF
TRBJ1-1 . TRBV10-3 TRBD1 TGTGCCACCTCACAGGGGAGTACTGAAGCTTTCTTT CATSQGSTEAFF
TRBJ1-1 . TRBV29-1 . TGCAGCGCACGGAAGCCCTCCTCCGACACTGAAGCTTTCTTT CSARKPSSDTEAFF
TRBJ1-1 . TRBV20-1 . TGCAGTGCCGGGAAGTATCGCGGAACTGAAGCTTTCTTT CSAGKYRGTEAFF
TRBJ2-7 few TRBV29-1 . TGCAGCGTTCTGGTTTTTGGTCAGGGAAGCTCCTACGAGCAGTACTTC CSVLVFGQGSSYEQYF
TRBJ2-7 few TRBV2 . TGTGCCAGCACTTCGGACAGCCTTGGCGAGCAGTACTTC CASTSDSLGEQYF
TRBJ1-1 many TRBV29-1 . TGCAGCGTTGGAAATGTGGGGGGGCTTGGCACTGAAGCTTTCTTT CSVGNVGGLGTEAFF
TRBJ2-7 many TRBV27 . TGTGCCAGCAGTACAACCCACGACGAGCAGTACTTC CASSTTHDEQYF
TRBJ2-5 many TRBV3-1 TRBD2 TGTGCCAGCAGCCAATTGCTGGGAGGGGACTACCAAGAGACCCAGTACTTC CASSQLLGGDYQETQYF
TRBJ2-1 . TRBV2 TRBD2 TGTGCCGGAGGGACTAGCTTAAGTGTCAATGAGCAGTTCTTC CAGGTSLSVNEQFF
TRBJ2-5 . TRBV25-1 . TGTGCCAGCAGCATAACAAGGGTCGAGACCCAGTACTTC CASSITRVETQYF
TRBJ2-2 . TRBV6-6 TRBD1 TGTGCCAGCACCCCATATCCCCGGGACAGGGTGAACACCGGGGAGCTGTTTTTT CASTPYPRDRVNTGELFF
TRBJ2-2 many TRBV19 . TGTGCCAGTAGTATAGGAGGCACTGGGAAGCTGTTTTTT CASSIGGTGKLFF
TRBJ2-2 . TRBV10-2 . TGCGCCAGCAGTCCCGTGAACACCGGGGAGCTGTTTTTT CASSPVNTGELFF
TRBJ1-2 few TRBV20-1 . TGCAGTGCTAGGTATCTCTCTGTAGTGGAAGGCTACACCTTC CSARYLSVVEGYTF
TRBJ1-1 . TRBV27 TRBD1 TGTGCCAGCAGTATAGGACAGGGTCAGACTGAAGCTTTCTTT CASSIGQGQTEAFF
TRBJ2-2 . TRBV19 TRBD2 TGTGCCAGTAGTGGAGGACTAGCGATAATCTTCACCGGGGAGCTGTTTTTT CASSGGLAIIFTGELFF
TRBJ2-5 many TRBV6-6 . TGTGCCAGCACTGGGGGCAGGGACGAGACCCAGTACTTC CASTGGRDETQYF
TRBJ2-5 once TRBV19 . TGTGCCAGTAGTATTGGAGGACTCTACAATCAGCCCCAGTACTTC CASSIGGLYNQPQYF
TRBJ1-2 . TRBV5-1 . TGCGCCAGCAGCTTGTGGCTAGCGGGGGCCTACACCTTC CASSLWLAGAYTF
TRBJ1-5 many TRBV3-1 . TGTGCCAGCAGCCCCAGGGGTAGCAATCAGCCCCAGCATTTT CASSPRGSNQPQHF
TRBJ1-2 . TRBV2 . TGTGCCAGCAGTGAAGACCGGGTCCTAGGTGGCTACACCTTC CASSEDRVLGGYTF
TRBJ2-7 . TRBV10-2 TRBD1 TGCGCCAGCAGCCCCACCCCAGGACAGGGTACCTACGAGCAGTACTTC CASSPTPGQGTYEQYF
TRBJ2-3 few TRBV7-2 . TGTGCCAGCAGCCCGCCTCTACAGGTCGATACGCAGTATTTT CASSPPLQVDTQYF
TRBJ1-1 few TRBV10-1 . TGCGCCAGCAGTGAGCGGGCAGGGTTGGACACTGAAGCTTTCTTT CASSERAGLDTEAFF
TRBJ2-6 . TRBV10-2 TRBD1 TGCGCCAGCAGTGAGACTGGACAGGGGATCGGGCGGGGGGCCAACGTCCTGACTTTC CASSETGQGIGRGANVLTF
TRBJ2-7 many TRBV28 . TGTGCCAGCAGTTTCCGTCCCGGAGGGGTGGGATACGAGCAGTACTTC CASSFRPGGVGYEQYF
TRBJ2-7 . TRBV25-1 TRBD1 TGTGCCAGCAGTCATACAGGGACAGCAGCCTACGAGCAGTACTTC CASSHTGTAAYEQYF
TRBJ1-5 . TRBV27 . TGTGCCAGCAGTTTGGGCACCTCCCAGCCCCAGCATTTT CASSLGTSQPQHF
TRBJ1-4 once TRBV18 TRBD1 TGTGCCAGCTCGCAGCAGGGGGTTTCAACTAATGAAAAACTGTTTTTT CASSQQGVSTNEKLFF
TRBJ1-1 . TRBV7-8 TRBD1 TGTGCCAGCAGCCAGGGACAGGGGATTGAAGTTTTCTTT CASSQGQGIEVFF
TRBJ1-5 . TRBV15 . TGTGCCACCAGCAGCAGGGCTGGGCAGCCCCAGCATTTT CATSSRAGQPQHF
TRBJ2-3 . TRBV6-6 TRBD1 TGTGCCAGCAGGGACAGGGGGGAAGGGGACACAGATACGCAGTATTTT CASRDRGEGDTDTQYF
TRBJ2-1 . TRBV4-1 TRBD2 TGCGCCAGCAGCCCCCGGGGGGGACTAGCGGGAGGGTCTGAGCAGCTCTTC CASSPRGGLAGGSEQLF
TRBJ1-1 few TRBV9 TRBD1 TGTGCCAGCAGCGGGACAGGGACTTCGAACACTGAAGCTTTCTTT CASSGTGTSNTEAFF
TRBJ2-2 . TRBV24-1 TRBD1 TGTGCCACCAGTGACTGGGACAGGGCGAACACCGGGGAGCTGTTTTTT CATSDWDRANTGELFF
TRBJ2-5 once TRBV2 TRBD2 TGTGCCAGCAGTCTTGGACTAGCGGGAGTAAAGACCCAGTACTTC CASSLGLAGVKTQYF
TRBJ1-2 once TRBV19 . TGTGCCAGTAGCCGACTTACTCGGACAGATGCTAACTATGGCTACACCTTC CASSRLTRTDANYGYTF